This passage covers 10 T cell receptor beta chains from one sample sequenced in a study of blood T cells in healthy people across ages. Through a sample-barcoded 5' primer and a J-beta primer mix, a second PCR was run for 7 to 11 cycles. MiXCR, applied by TCRdb to the 5' RACE reads, yields one record per CDR3 protein. This table has about 650,000 distinct CDR3 sequences, about 30% appearing once. The sequenced sample consisted of blood. The source is a woman aged 80 or older in good health.

Note on this clonotype: A much larger clone lies one base from this, so it may be a read error. The gene calls are TRBV5-1 and TRBJ1-2, with D maybe TRBD1 (5 bases). Deletions cut 4 bases from V and 6 bases from J, with 22 bases between. CDR1 and CDR2 from the germline V gene are SGHRS and YFSETQ. The CDR3 contains 16 residues. The CDR3 protein is CASSPDGASWMDGYTF. In nucleotides, the CDR3 is TGCGCCAGCAGCCCGGACGGGGCCTCTTGGATGGATGGCTACACCTTC.

This clonotype appeared a few times. The CDR3 protein is CAWTSGRDSPLHF. DNA for the CDR3: TGTGCCTGGACGAGCGGGAGGGATTCACCCCTCCACTTT. The chain uses TRBV30 and TRBJ1-6; D ambiguous. In germline, CDR1 is GTSNPN, CDR2 SVGIG (reference sequence). The CDR3 runs 13 residues. Trimming pared 4 bases from V and 8 bases from J, leaving 12 bases between. Supplemented by reference TRBV30 and TRBJ1-6, the full variable domain reads SQTIHQWPATLVQPVGSPLSLECTVEGTSNPNLYWYRQAAGRGLQLLFYSVGIGQISSEVPQNLSASRPQDRQFILSSKKLLLSDSGFYLCAWTSGRDSPLHFGNGTRLTVT.

This clonotype appeared many times. CDR3 amino acids: CASSLEYRGRANEQFF. The CDR3 DNA reads as TGTGCCAGCAGCTTGGAGTACAGGGGTAGGGCCAATGAGCAGTTCTTC. J is TRBJ2-1 and V is TRBV5-4, with TRBD1 matching over 7 bases. The length of the CDR3 is 16 residues. The V gene's germline CDR1 is SGHNT and CDR2 YYREEE (reference sequence). The ends lost 0 bases at V and 6 bases at J; junction bases unmatched: 9.

This clonotype was counted many times. The rearrangement links TRBV6-5 to TRBJ2-3, with TRBD2 identical over 8 bases. Germline values: CDR1 MNHEY, CDR2 SVGAGI. V dropped 4 bases and J dropped 6; count of bases not matched to a gene: 6. The CDR3 runs to 14 residues. CDR3 coding DNA: TGTGCCAGCAGTTCGGGGGGGACCGAGGATACGCAGTATTTT. Amino acid sequence: CASSSGGTEDTQYF.

The V gene is TRBV12-3 or TRBV12-4, the J gene TRBJ2-5; 7 nucleotides line up with TRBD2. The trim removed 9 bases at V and 4 bases at J, leaving 11 bases unmatched. This CDR3 has 14 residues. CDR3 coding DNA: TGTGCCAGTACCATCGGGGGGTTGGCAGAGACCCAGTACTTC. Protein sequence: CASTIGGLAETQYF.

This clonotype is a singleton in its sample. V is TRBV7-9 and J is TRBJ2-1; the D gene is possibly TRBD1 (6 bases). Trimming cost V 4 bases and J 3 bases, with 16 bases left between them. The V gene's germline CDR1 is SEHNR and CDR2 FQNEAQ (reference sequence). The CDR3 is 16 amino acids. The CDR3 sequence is CASSSRRGRGYNEQFF. CDR3 in DNA: TGTGCCAGCAGCTCCCGCAGGGGAAGGGGCTACAATGAGCAGTTCTTC. The full variable domain, rest sourced from reference TRBV7-9 and TRBJ2-1, is DTGVSQNPRHKITKRGQNVTFRCDPISEHNRLYWYRQTLGQGPEFLTYFQNEAQLEKSRLLSDRFSAERPKGSFSTLEIQRTEQGDSAMYLCASSSRRGRGYNEQFFGPGTRLTVL.

This clonotype has a count of ten or more. As DNA, the CDR3 is TGCAGTGCTAGAGGGGAGGGGGCTATCTACGAGCAGTACTTC. Translation gives CSARGEGAIYEQYF. The chain has TRBV20-1 and TRBJ2-7, with D perhaps assigned TRBD1 or TRBD2 (7 bases each). The CDR3 covers 14 residues. Trimming stripped 1 base from V and 3 bases from J, with 13 bases between. CDR1 is DFQATT, CDR2 SNEGSKA, per germline (reference sequence).

This clonotype occurred many times. The chain couples TRBV11-2 to TRBJ2-1; D is tentatively TRBD1 or TRBD2 (5 bases each). CDR3 length: 16 residues. The germline gives CDR1 SGHAT, CDR2 FQNNGV. The germline V and J ends were trimmed by 3 bases and 5 bases, with 17 bases remaining between them. CDR3 region: CASSLGREILNNEQFF. Written as DNA, the CDR3 is TGTGCCAGCAGCTTGGGACGGGAAATTCTAAACAATGAGCAGTTCTTC.

This clonotype was seen at least ten times. The V and J genes are TRBV29-1 and TRBJ1-1; weak D call: TRBD1 (6 bases). Per the germline V gene, CDR1 is SQVTM and CDR2 is ANQGSEA. The V gene lost 6 bases and the J gene lost 1 base, with 15 bases spanning the gap. This CDR3 is 14 amino acids long. CDR3 coding DNA: TGCAGCGTCAAAACTGGACAGAGGAACACTGAAGCTTTCTTT. This sequence encodes CSVKTGQRNTEAFF.

The sample holds a few counts of this clonotype. J is TRBJ2-5 and V is TRBV20-1; possible D gene TRBD1, 5 bases. The CDR3 has 13 amino acids. The V and J ends lost 4 bases and 1 base respectively, with 10 bases between them. Germline-derived CDR1 and CDR2 are DFQATT and SNEGSKA (reference sequence). The CDR3 coding sequence is TGCAGTGCTACTAACACAGGCCAAGAGACCCAGTACTTC. It is translated as CSATNTGQETQYF.